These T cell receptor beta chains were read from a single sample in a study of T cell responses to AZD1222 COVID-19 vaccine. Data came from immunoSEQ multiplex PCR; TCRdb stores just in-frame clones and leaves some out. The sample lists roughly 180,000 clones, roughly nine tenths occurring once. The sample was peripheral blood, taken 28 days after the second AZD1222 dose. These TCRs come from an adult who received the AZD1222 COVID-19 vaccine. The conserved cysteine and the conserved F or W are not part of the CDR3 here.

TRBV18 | ASSREGAANYGYT
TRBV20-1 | SARGGYEQY
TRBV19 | ASSSGTGTGELF
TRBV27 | ASSSRTGTSVEY
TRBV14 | ASSLPGQGTYEQY
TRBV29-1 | SVVPSGPGTDTQY
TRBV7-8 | ASSLLGLEQF
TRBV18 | ASSPPGRAKSGYT
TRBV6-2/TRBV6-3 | ASSYDDREKY
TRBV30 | AWTGGPSSPLH
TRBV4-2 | ASSLSTVGTDTQY
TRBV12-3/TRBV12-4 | ASSFEGQPQH
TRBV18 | ASSPGTGGTNEKLF
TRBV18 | ASSLGTDSAGETQY
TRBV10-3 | AISDSGTGGLQPQH
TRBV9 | ASSDPQGGNSPLH
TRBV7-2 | ASSLYLAGTDTQY
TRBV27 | ASSSGSGNTIY
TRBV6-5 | ASRGNQPQH
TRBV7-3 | ASSETGLAGGFSSNEQF
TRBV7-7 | ASSRGTSGSRETQY
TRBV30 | AWRSQGAVNQPQH
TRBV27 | ASRRTGGTGELF
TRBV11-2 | ASSARDRGWANTEAF
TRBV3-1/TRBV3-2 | ASSQDPLMGKNSYNEQF
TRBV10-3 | AISDKGGGSYNEQF
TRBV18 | ASSPKDNWLGYT
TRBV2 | ASKSGVGRGSPLH
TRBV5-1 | ASSAPSGSSHEQF
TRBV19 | ASSIGTGVSGANVLT
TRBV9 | ASSVLPAGFTDTQY
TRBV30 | AWSVLGGSTDTQY
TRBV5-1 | ASSLAGGSYEQY
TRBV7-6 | ASSVETGFNQPQH
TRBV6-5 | ASKRRGDDGYT
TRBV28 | ASSLAGDNSPLH
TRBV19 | ASSTQGSIYGYT
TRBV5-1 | ASSPSSQAPSGNTIY
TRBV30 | AWGPPGQQNTEAF
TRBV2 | ASSVTVTGELF
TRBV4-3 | ASSQVSQQGRGNQPQH
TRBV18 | ASSPDRLAYGYT
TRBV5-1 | ASSLSGGGSYEQY
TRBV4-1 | ASSQDQGATNEKLF
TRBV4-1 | ASSQEATLSGNTIY
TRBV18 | ASSRTGTSYEQY
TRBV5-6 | ASSLGLYNSPLH
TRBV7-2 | ASSLRDTGELF
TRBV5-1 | ASSSQVRDYGYT